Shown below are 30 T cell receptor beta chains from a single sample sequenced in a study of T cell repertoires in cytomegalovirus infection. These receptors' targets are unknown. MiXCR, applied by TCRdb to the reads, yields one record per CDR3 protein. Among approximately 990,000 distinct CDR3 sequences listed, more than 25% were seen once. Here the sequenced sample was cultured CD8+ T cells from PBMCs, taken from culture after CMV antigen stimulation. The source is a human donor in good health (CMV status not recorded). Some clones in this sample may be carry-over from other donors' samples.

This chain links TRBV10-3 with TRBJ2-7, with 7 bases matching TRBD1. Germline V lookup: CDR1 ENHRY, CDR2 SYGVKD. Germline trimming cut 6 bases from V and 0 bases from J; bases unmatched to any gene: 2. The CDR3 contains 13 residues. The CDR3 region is CAIRDRDSYEQYF. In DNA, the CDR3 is TGTGCCATCAGAGACAGGGACTCCTACGAGCAGTACTTC.

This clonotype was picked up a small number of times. This CDR3 is CSAAGPTLGLTEAFF. DNA for the CDR3: TGCAGTGCTGCGGGACCGACCCTGGGCCTCACTGAAGCTTTCTTT. The V gene is TRBV20-1, the J gene TRBJ1-1, with a weak D call TRBD1 (5 bases). CDR3 length: 15 amino acids. V lost 5 bases and J lost 4, with 20 bases in between. The germline V gene has CDR1 DFQATT and CDR2 SNEGSKA (reference sequence).

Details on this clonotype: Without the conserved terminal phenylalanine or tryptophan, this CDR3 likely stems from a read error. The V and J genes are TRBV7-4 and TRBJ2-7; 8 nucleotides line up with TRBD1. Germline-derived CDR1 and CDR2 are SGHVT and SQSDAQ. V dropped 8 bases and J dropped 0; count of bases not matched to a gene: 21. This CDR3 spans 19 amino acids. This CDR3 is CASGRPGKNMGQASYEQYS. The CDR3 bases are TGTGCCAGCGGCAGGCCGGGAAAAAATATGGGACAGGCCTCCTACGAGCAGTACTCC.

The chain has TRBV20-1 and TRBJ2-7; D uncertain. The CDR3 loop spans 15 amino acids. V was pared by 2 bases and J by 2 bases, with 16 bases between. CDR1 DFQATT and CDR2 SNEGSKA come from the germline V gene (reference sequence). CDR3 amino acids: CSARPTPWAAYEQYF. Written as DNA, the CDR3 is TGCAGTGCTAGACCAACCCCTTGGGCCGCCTACGAGCAGTACTTC.

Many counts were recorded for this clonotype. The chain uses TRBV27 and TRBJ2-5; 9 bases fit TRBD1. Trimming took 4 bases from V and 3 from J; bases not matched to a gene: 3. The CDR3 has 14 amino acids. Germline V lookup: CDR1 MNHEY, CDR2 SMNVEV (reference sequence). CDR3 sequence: CASSSRDREETQYF. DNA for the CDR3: TGTGCCAGCAGTTCCCGGGACAGGGAAGAGACCCAGTACTTC.

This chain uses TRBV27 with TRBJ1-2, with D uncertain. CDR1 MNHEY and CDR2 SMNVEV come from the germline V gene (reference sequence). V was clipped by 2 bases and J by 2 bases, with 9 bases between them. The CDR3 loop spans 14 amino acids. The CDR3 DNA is TGTGCCAGCAGTTTAGCCGACAAGAACTATGGCTACACCTTC. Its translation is CASSLADKNYGYTF.

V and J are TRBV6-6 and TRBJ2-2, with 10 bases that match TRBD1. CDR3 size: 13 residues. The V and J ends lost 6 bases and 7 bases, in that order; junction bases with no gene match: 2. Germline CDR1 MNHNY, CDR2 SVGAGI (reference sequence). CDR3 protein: CASRTGGGGELFF. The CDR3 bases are TGTGCCAGCAGGACAGGGGGCGGCGGGGAGCTGTTTTTT.

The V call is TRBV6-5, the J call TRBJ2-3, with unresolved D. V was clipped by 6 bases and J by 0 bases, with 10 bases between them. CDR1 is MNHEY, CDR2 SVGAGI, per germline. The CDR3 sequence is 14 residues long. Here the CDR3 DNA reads TGTGCCAGCAGCACGGCTGCTAGCACAGATACGCAGTATTTT. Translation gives CASSTAASTDTQYF.

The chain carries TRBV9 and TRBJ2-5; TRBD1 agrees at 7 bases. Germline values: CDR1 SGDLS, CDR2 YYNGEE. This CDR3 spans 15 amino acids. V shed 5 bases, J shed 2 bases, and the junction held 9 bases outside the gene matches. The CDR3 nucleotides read TGTGCCAGCAGTATCTCCGGGACAGATCAAGAGACCCAGTACTTC. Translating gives CASSISGTDQETQYF.

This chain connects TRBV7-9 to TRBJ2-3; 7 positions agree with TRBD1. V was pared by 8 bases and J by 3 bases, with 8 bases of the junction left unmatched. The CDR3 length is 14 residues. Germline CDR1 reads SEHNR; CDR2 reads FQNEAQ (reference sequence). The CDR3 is CASGFDRVTDTQYF. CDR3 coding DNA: TGTGCCAGCGGTTTTGACAGGGTAACAGATACGCAGTATTTT. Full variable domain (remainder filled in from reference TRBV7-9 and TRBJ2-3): DTGVSQNPRHKITKRGQNVTFRCDPISEHNRLYWYRQTLGQGPEFLTYFQNEAQLEKSRLLSDRFSAERPKGSFSTLEIQRTEQGDSAMYLCASGFDRVTDTQYFGPGTRLTVL.

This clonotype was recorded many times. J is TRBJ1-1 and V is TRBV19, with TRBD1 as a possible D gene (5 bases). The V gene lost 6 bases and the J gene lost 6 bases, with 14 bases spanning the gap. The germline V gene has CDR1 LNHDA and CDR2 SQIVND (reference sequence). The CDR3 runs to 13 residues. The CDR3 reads CASSATRGAEAFF. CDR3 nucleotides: TGTGCCAGTAGCGCGACCCGAGGGGCTGAAGCTTTCTTT.

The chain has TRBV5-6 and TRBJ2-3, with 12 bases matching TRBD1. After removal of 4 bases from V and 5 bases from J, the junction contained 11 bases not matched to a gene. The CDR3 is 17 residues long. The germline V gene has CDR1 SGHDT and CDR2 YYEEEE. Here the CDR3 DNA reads TGTGCCAGCAGCATAACTCCGGGACAGGGGGCCCTAGATACGCAGTATTTT. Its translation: CASSITPGQGALDTQYF.

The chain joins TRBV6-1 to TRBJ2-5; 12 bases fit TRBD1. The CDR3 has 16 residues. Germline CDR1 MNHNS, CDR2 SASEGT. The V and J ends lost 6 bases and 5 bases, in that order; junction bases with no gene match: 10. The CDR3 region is CASRGLGQGASETQYF. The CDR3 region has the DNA TGTGCCAGCAGGGGATTGGGACAGGGGGCATCGGAGACCCAGTACTTC.

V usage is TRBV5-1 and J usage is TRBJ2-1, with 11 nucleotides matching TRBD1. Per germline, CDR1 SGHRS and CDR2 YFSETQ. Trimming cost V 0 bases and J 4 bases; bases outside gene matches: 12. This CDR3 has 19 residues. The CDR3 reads CASSLAGQGAQPPYNEQFF. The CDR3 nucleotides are TGCGCCAGCAGCTTGGCCGGACAGGGGGCCCAACCACCATACAATGAGCAGTTCTTC. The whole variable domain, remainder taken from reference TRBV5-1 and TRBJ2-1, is KAGVTQTPRYLIKTRGQQVTLSCSPISGHRSVSWYQQTPGQGLQFLFEYFSETQRNKGNFPGRFSGRQFSNSRSEMNVSTLELGDSALYLCASSLAGQGAQPPYNEQFFGPGTRLTVL.

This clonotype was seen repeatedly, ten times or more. The CDR3 region has the DNA TGTGCCAGCAGCTTAGGGAATTTAGCGACCGGGGAGCTGTTTTTT. Residues: CASSLGNLATGELFF. The chain couples TRBV7-6 to TRBJ2-2; D is possibly TRBD2 (5 bases). The V and J ends lost 1 base and 5 bases respectively, with 11 bases between them. This CDR3 comprises 15 residues. CDR1 SGHVS and CDR2 FNYEAQ come from the germline V gene.

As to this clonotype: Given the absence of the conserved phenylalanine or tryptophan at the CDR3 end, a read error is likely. The CDR3 DNA is TGCAGTGCTAGCAAGGACGGATACAATCAGCCCCAGCATCTT. Translating gives CSASKDGYNQPQHL. The chain recombines TRBV20-1 with TRBJ1-5; D is unclear. This CDR3 has 14 residues. V dropped 3 bases and J dropped 3 bases, with 12 bases sitting between them. Germline lookup yields CDR1 DFQATT and CDR2 SNEGSKA (reference sequence).

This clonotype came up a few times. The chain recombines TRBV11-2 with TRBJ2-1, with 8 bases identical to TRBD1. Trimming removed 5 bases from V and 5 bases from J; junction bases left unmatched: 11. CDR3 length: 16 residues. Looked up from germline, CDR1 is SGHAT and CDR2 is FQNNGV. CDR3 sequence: CASSPTAGGPNNEQFF. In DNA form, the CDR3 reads TGTGCCAGCAGCCCGACGGCAGGGGGCCCAAACAATGAGCAGTTCTTC.

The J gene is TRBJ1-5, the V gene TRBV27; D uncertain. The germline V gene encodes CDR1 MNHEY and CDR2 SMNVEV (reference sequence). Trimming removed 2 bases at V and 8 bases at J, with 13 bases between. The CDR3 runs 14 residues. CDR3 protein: CASSLATPLEPQHF. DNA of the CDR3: TGTGCCAGCAGTTTAGCGACACCCCTAGAGCCCCAGCATTTT.

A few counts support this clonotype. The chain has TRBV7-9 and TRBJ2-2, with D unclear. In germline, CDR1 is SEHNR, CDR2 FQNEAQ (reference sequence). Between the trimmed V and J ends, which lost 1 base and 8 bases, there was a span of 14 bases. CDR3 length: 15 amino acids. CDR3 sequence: CASSLGTVFQGELFF. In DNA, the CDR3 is TGTGCCAGCAGCTTAGGGACCGTCTTCCAAGGGGAGCTGTTTTTT.

DNA of the CDR3: TGTGCCAGCAGCCAAGTCCCCACACCTAACACTGAAGCTTTCTTT. It is translated as CASSQVPTPNTEAFF. V is TRBV3-1 and J is TRBJ1-1; D not resolved. CDR3 size: 15 residues. The germline CDR1 and CDR2 sequences are LGHDT and YNNKEL (reference sequence). V shed 1 base and J shed 2 bases, with 11 bases lying between them.

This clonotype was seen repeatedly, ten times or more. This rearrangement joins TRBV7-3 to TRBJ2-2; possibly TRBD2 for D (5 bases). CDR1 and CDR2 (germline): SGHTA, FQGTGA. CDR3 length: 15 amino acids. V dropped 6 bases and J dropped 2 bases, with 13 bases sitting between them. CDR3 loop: CASSKSGLNTGELFF. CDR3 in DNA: TGTGCCAGCAGTAAATCGGGGTTAAACACCGGGGAGCTGTTTTTT.

Written as DNA, the CDR3 is TGTGCCAGCAGCTTGTTACAGCGAGGTCCGGATGAGCAGTTCTTC. Encoded protein: CASSLLQRGPDEQFF. The chain couples TRBV7-9 to TRBJ2-1, with D uncertain. CDR1 and CDR2 (germline): SEHNR, FQNEAQ (reference sequence). Trimming stripped 3 bases from V and 8 bases from J, with 17 bases between. There are 15 residues in the CDR3. Together with reference TRBV7-9 and TRBJ2-1, the CDR3 gives the full variable domain: DTGVSQNPRHKITKRGQNVTFRCDPISEHNRLYWYRQTLGQGPEFLTYFQNEAQLEKSRLLSDRFSAERPKGSFSTLEIQRTEQGDSAMYLCASSLLQRGPDEQFFGPGTRLTVL.

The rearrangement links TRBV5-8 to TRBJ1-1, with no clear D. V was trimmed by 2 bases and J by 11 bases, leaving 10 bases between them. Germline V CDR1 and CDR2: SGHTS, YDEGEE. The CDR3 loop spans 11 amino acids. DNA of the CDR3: TGTGCCAGCAGCTTCTCGGTCGGGGCTTTCTTT. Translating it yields CASSFSVGAFF.

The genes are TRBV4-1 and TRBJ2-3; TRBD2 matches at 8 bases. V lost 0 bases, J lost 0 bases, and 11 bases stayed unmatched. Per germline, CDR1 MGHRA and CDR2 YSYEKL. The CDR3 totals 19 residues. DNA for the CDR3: TGCGCCAGCAGCCAAGATCTACTAGCGGCGAGAACTAGCACAGATACGCAGTATTTT. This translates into CASSQDLLAARTSTDTQYF.

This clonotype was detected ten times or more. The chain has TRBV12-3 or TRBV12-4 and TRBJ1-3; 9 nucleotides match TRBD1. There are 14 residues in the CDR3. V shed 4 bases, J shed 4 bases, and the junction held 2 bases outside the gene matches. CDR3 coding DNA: TGTGCCAGCAGTTGGACAGGGGCCGGAAACACCATATATTTT. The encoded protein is CASSWTGAGNTIYF.

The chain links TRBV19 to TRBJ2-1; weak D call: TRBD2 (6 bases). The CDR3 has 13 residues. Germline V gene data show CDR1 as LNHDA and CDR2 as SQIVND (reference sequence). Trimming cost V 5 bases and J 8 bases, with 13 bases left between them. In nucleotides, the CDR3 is TGTGCCAGTAGTCAGACTAGTTTGGATGAGCAGTTCTTC. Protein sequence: CASSQTSLDEQFF.

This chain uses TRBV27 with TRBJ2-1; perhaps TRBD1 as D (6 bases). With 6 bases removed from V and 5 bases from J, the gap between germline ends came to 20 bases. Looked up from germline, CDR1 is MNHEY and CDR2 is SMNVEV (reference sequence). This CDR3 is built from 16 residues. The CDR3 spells CASRSLTGRGDNEQFF. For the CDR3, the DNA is TGTGCCAGCAGAAGCCTGACAGGTAGAGGGGACAATGAGCAGTTCTTC.

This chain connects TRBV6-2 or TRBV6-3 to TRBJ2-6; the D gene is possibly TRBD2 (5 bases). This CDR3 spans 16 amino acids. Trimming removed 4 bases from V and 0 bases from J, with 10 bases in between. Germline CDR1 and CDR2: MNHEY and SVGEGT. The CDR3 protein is CASSWTGYSGANVLTF. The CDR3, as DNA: TGTGCCAGCAGTTGGACGGGATACTCTGGGGCCAACGTCCTGACTTTC.

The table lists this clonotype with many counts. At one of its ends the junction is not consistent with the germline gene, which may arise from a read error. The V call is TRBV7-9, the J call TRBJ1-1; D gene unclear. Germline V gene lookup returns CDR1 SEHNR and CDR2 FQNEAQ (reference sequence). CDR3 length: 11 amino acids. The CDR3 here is CASSLVPEWDF. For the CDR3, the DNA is TGTGCCAGCAGCTTAGTCCCCGAGTGGGACTTT.

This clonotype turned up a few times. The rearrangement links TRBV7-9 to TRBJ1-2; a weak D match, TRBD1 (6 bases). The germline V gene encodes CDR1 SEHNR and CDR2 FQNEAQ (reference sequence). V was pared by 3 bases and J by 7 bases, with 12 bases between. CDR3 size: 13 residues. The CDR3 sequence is CASSLSGETGYTF. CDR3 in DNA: TGTGCCAGCAGCTTGTCAGGGGAGACTGGCTACACCTTC.